A selection of T cell receptor beta chains follows, all from one sample in a study of human T cells and chemical hapten exposure. TCRdb reprocessed the RACE reads with MiXCR, giving one entry per CDR3 protein. The table records approximately 97,000 distinct CDR3 sequences, around 25% of them present only once. The specimen comprised whole blood, sampled in connection with sensitization to the hapten diphenylcyclopropenone (DPC). The receptor source for this set is a man aged 35 to 55 with alopecia areata. Some clones in this sample may be carry-over from other donors' samples. Both conserved end residues are part of each CDR3. Each record gives: clone size, J gene, D gene, V gene, CDR3 DNA, CDR3 protein. The D gene is left open where the match is weak. Size is omitted from some rows. Given values are once, few, many or a class for expanded clones.

.	TRBJ2-7	.	TRBV2	TGTGCCAGCAGTGCCAGCGGCACTGTATACGAGCAGTACTTC	CASSASGTVYEQYF
few	TRBJ2-7	TRBD1	TRBV6-5	TGTGCCAGCAGTTACGGGACAGTGAACTCCTACGAGCAGTACTTC	CASSYGTVNSYEQYF
.	TRBJ2-1	.	TRBV10-3	TGTGCCATCAGTGAGAGTCTAGCGCTGTCCTACAATGAGCAGTTCTTC	CAISESLALSYNEQFF
.	TRBJ2-7	.	TRBV7-6	TGTGCCAGCAGCCCAGGGCAGGCGACCTACGAGCAGTACTTC	CASSPGQATYEQYF
few	TRBJ2-3	TRBD1	TRBV20-1	TGCAGTGCTACCCCCGGGGACAGGGCCACAGATACGCAGTATTTT	CSATPGDRATDTQYF
.	TRBJ2-2	TRBD2	TRBV14	TGTGCCAGCAGCCGAGCGGGAGCAACCGGGGAGCTGTTTTTT	CASSRAGATGELFF
.	TRBJ2-5	.	TRBV28	TGTGCCAGCAGTTTAATGGGCAGGGAAGAGACCCAGTACTTC	CASSLMGREETQYF
.	TRBJ2-7	TRBD2	TRBV27	TGTGCCAGCAGTTTAGCGGGAGTGCGAGAGCAGTACTTC	CASSLAGVREQYF
.	TRBJ2-7	TRBD2	TRBV7-9	TGTGCCAGCAGCTTTAGCGGGAGTTCGGGCGAGCAGTACTTC	CASSFSGSSGEQYF
.	TRBJ2-6	.	TRBV12-3/TRBV12-4	TGTGCCAGCAGTTTAGAACCCACGTGGGGCTCCGGGGCCAACGTCCTGACTTTC	CASSLEPTWGSGANVLTF
.	TRBJ1-1	.	TRBV27	TGTGCCAGCAGTTTGGGGCAGGGGTGTCGAACTGAAGCTTTCTTT	CASSLGQGCRTEAFF
few	TRBJ2-1	.	TRBV12-3/TRBV12-4	TGTGCCAGCAGCCCCCAGGGAAATGAGCAGTTCTTC	CASSPQGNEQFF
.	TRBJ2-5	TRBD1	TRBV6-1	TGTGCCAGCATTAGAAACAGGGGTCCAGAGACCCAGTACTTC	CASIRNRGPETQYF
few	TRBJ1-1	.	TRBV14	TGTGCCAGCAGCCTGGGACCGCCATCGAACACTGAAGCTTTCTTT	CASSLGPPSNTEAFF
few	TRBJ1-1	.	TRBV12-3/TRBV12-4	TGTGCCAGCAGTTTGTGGAACACTGAAGCTTTCTTT	CASSLWNTEAFF
.	TRBJ2-7	TRBD2	TRBV6-5	TGTGCCAGCAGTTACTCGACTGGTCTAGCGGGAGGTTACGAGCAGTACTTC	CASSYSTGLAGGYEQYF
.	TRBJ1-5	.	TRBV7-2	TGTGCCAGCAGCTTATCACTCGCGCAGGGGATGAGGGATCAGCCCCAGCATTTT	CASSLSLAQGMRDQPQHF
.	TRBJ2-7	TRBD1	TRBV6-5	TGTGCCAGCAGAGACCGGGACAGGGGGGGCGAGCAGTACTTC	CASRDRDRGGEQYF